This T cell receptor (beta chain) was recorded in a study of blood T cell repertoires in COVID-19. Study-wide background: Samples came from the United States, Italy and Spain, spanning acute and convalescent COVID-19. From T cells, B-cell-depleted T cells, or PBMCs came the material, which was cDNA or gDNA.

Per the study methods: Estimation of nucleated cell counts relied on the amplification of reference gene primers. Libraries were prepared by immunoSEQ multiplex PCR; TCRdb keeps only in-frame clonotypes and omits some of them. The D gene and trimming were derived from the DNA, and the V and J assignments and clone size from that table. Here the sample spans 200,000 to 250,000 clones, roughly 81% being singletons. Germline V CDR1 and CDR2: SEHNR, FQNEAQ (reference sequence). V was pared by 5 bases and J by 2 bases, with 5 bases of the junction left unmatched. This CDR3 spans 16 amino acids. This receptor was obtained from a man aged 50 to 59 who had recovered from COVID-19. The sample taken for sequencing was peripheral blood. The J gene is TRBJ2-2, the V gene TRBV7-9; 10 nucleotides align to TRBD2. The CDR3 DNA reads as TGTGCCAGCAGCGAAACTAGCGGGATAAACACCGGGGAGCTGTTTTTT. Translating it yields CASSETSGINTGELFF.